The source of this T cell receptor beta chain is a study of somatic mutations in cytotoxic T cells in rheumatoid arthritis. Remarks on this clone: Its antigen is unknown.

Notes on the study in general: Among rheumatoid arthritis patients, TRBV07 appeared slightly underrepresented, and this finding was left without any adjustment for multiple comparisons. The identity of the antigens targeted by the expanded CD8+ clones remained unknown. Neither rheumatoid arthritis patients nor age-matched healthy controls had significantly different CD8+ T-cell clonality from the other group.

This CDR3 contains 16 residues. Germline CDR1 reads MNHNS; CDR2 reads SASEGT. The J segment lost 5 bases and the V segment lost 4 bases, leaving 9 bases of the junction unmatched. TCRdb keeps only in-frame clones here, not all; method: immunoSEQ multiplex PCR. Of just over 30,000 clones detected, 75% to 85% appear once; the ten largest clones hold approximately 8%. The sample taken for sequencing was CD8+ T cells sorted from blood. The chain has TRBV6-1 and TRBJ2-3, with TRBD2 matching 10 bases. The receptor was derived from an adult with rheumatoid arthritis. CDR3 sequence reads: CASSAWLAGVEDTQYF. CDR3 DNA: TGTGCCAGCAGTGCCTGGCTAGCGGGAGTGGAAGATACGCAGTATTTT.